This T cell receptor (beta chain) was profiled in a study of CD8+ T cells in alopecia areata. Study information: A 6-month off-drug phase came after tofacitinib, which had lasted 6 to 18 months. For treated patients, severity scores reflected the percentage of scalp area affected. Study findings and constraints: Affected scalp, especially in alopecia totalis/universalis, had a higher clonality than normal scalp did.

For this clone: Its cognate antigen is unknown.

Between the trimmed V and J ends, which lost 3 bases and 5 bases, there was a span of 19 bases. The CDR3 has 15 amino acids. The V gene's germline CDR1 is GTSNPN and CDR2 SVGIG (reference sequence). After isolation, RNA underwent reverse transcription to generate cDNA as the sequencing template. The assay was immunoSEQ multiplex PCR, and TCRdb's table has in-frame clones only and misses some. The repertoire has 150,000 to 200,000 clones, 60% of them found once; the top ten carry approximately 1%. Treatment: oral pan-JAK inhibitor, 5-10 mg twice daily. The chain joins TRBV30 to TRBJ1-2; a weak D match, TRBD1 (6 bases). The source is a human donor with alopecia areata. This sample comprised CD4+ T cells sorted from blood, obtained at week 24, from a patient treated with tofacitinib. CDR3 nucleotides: TGTGCCTGGAGCTCCCAGGGGACGACGTTGTATGGCTACACCTTC. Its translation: CAWSSQGTTLYGYTF.